These T cell receptor beta chains were read from a single sample in a study of immune evolution from preneoplasia to lung adenocarcinoma. Repertoires were generated with immunoSEQ multiplex PCR, while TCRdb's copy carries only in-frame clones and drops some. The sample has fewer than 4,000 clones; 70% to 80% are singletons. Material for sequencing was FFPE minimally invasive lung adenocarcinoma tissue. The receptors come from a person aged 70 to 79 with lung adenocarcinoma. CDR3s include the opening cysteine and the closing phenylalanine or tryptophan. A D gene is named only where the DNA matches it firmly. The size of a clone is reported for some rows only, either as once, few or many, or as a class for expanded clones.

V gene: TRBV7-9
clone size: .
D gene: .
J gene: TRBJ2-3
CDR3 protein: CASSLGTDTQYF
CDR3 DNA: TGTGCCAGCAGCTTAGGCACAGATACGCAGTATTTT

V gene: TRBV28
clone size: .
D gene: .
J gene: TRBJ1-1
CDR3 protein: CASTQSWSTEAFF
CDR3 DNA: TGTGCCAGCACTCAGTCGTGGAGCACTGAAGCTTTCTTT

V gene: TRBV10-2
clone size: .
D gene: .
J gene: TRBJ2-7
CDR3 protein: CASSGPETYEQYF
CDR3 DNA: TGCGCCAGCAGTGGGCCCGAAACCTACGAGCAGTACTTC

V gene: TRBV29-1
clone size: .
D gene: TRBD2
J gene: TRBJ2-3
CDR3 protein: CSGIAGVADTQYF
CDR3 DNA: TGCAGCGGCATAGCGGGAGTGGCAGATACGCAGTATTTT

V gene: TRBV7-2
clone size: .
D gene: .
J gene: TRBJ2-7
CDR3 protein: CASSPGLEGEQYF
CDR3 DNA: TGTGCCAGCAGCCCGGGTCTGGAGGGCGAGCAGTACTTC

V gene: TRBV16
clone size: .
D gene: .
J gene: TRBJ2-7
CDR3 protein: CASSQYGDGYEQYF
CDR3 DNA: TGTGCCAGCAGCCAATACGGGGATGGCTACGAGCAGTACTTC

V gene: TRBV6-5
clone size: .
D gene: .
J gene: TRBJ2-7
CDR3 protein: CASSYSIPNPYEQYF
CDR3 DNA: TGTGCCAGCAGTTACTCGATTCCCAACCCCTACGAGCAGTACTTC

V gene: TRBV19
clone size: .
D gene: TRBD1
J gene: TRBJ2-7
CDR3 protein: CASSLQGQGSYEQYF
CDR3 DNA: TGTGCCAGTAGCCTACAGGGACAGGGTTCCTACGAGCAGTACTTC

V gene: TRBV5-4
clone size: .
D gene: .
J gene: TRBJ2-3
CDR3 protein: CASSLSERDTQYF
CDR3 DNA: TGTGCCAGCAGCTTATCGGAGCGGGATACGCAGTATTTT

V gene: TRBV7-2
clone size: few
D gene: .
J gene: TRBJ1-5
CDR3 protein: CASSQYGHQPQHF
CDR3 DNA: TGTGCCAGCAGCCAATACGGGCATCAGCCCCAGCATTTT

V gene: TRBV4-1
clone size: .
D gene: .
J gene: TRBJ2-5
CDR3 protein: CASSQDGGPPQETQYF
CDR3 DNA: TGCGCCAGCAGCCAAGATGGGGGCCCGCCCCAAGAGACCCAGTACTTC

V gene: TRBV6-5
clone size: .
D gene: TRBD1
J gene: TRBJ2-7
CDR3 protein: CATRQGPTPEQYF
CDR3 DNA: TGTGCCACCCGACAGGGGCCCACACCCGAGCAGTACTTC

V gene: TRBV10-2
clone size: .
D gene: .
J gene: TRBJ1-1
CDR3 protein: CASKEANTEAFF
CDR3 DNA: TGCGCCAGCAAGGAGGCGAACACTGAAGCTTTCTTT

V gene: TRBV7-9
clone size: .
D gene: TRBD1
J gene: TRBJ2-2
CDR3 protein: CASSPGQGANTGELFF
CDR3 DNA: TGTGCCAGCAGCCCCGGACAGGGGGCGAACACCGGGGAGCTGTTTTTT

V gene: TRBV27
clone size: .
D gene: TRBD2
J gene: TRBJ2-1
CDR3 protein: CASIGTSGTNYNEQFF
CDR3 DNA: TGTGCCAGCATAGGGACTAGCGGGACCAATTACAATGAGCAGTTCTTC

V gene: TRBV7-9
clone size: .
D gene: .
J gene: TRBJ2-1
CDR3 protein: CASSFYGGWDNEQFF
CDR3 DNA: TGTGCCAGCAGCTTTTATGGAGGGTGGGACAATGAGCAGTTCTTC

V gene: TRBV18
clone size: few
D gene: TRBD1
J gene: TRBJ2-5
CDR3 protein: CASSPRLRSGQGLETQYF
CDR3 DNA: TGTGCCAGCTCACCAAGACTACGATCGGGACAGGGATTGGAGACCCAGTACTTC

V gene: TRBV30
clone size: .
D gene: .
J gene: TRBJ2-5
CDR3 protein: CAWGMGATETQYF
CDR3 DNA: TGTGCCTGGGGGATGGGAGCAACCGAGACCCAGTACTTC

V gene: TRBV6-5
clone size: few
D gene: .
J gene: TRBJ2-7
CDR3 protein: CASKDTRSYEQYF
CDR3 DNA: TGTGCCAGCAAGGACACCCGCTCCTACGAGCAGTACTTC

V gene: TRBV19
clone size: .
D gene: .
J gene: TRBJ2-7
CDR3 protein: CASSMNLDSYEQYF
CDR3 DNA: TGTGCCAGTAGTATGAACCTAGACAGCTACGAGCAGTACTTC

V gene: TRBV27
clone size: .
D gene: .
J gene: TRBJ1-1
CDR3 protein: CASSSRGGRTEAFF
CDR3 DNA: TGTGCCAGCAGTTCGCGAGGGGGGCGCACTGAAGCTTTCTTT

V gene: TRBV27
clone size: .
D gene: TRBD2
J gene: TRBJ2-1
CDR3 protein: CASSPGTSGNRAYNEQFF
CDR3 DNA: TGTGCCAGCAGTCCCGGGACTAGCGGGAACCGCGCCTACAATGAGCAGTTCTTC

V gene: TRBV7-7
clone size: few
D gene: TRBD2
J gene: TRBJ2-2
CDR3 protein: CASSPSGATGELFF
CDR3 DNA: TGTGCTAGCAGCCCAAGCGGGGCCACCGGGGAGCTGTTTTTT

V gene: TRBV11-3
clone size: .
D gene: TRBD1
J gene: TRBJ2-2
CDR3 protein: CASSRQGVVTGELFF
CDR3 DNA: TGTGCCAGCAGCCGACAGGGGGTCGTGACCGGGGAGCTGTTTTTT

V gene: TRBV5-1
clone size: .
D gene: .
J gene: TRBJ2-1
CDR3 protein: CASSLGSYNEQFF
CDR3 DNA: TGCGCCAGCAGCTTAGGGTCCTACAATGAGCAGTTCTTC

V gene: TRBV6-4
clone size: .
D gene: .
J gene: TRBJ2-3
CDR3 protein: CASSDRGTDTQYF
CDR3 DNA: TGTGCCAGCAGTGACAGGGGCACAGATACGCAGTATTTT

V gene: TRBV6-1
clone size: .
D gene: .
J gene: TRBJ1-2
CDR3 protein: CATAMMGGYTF
CDR3 DNA: TGTGCCACCGCAATGATGGGAGGCTACACCTTC

V gene: TRBV30
clone size: .
D gene: .
J gene: TRBJ1-1
CDR3 protein: CAWDEGPNTEAFF
CDR3 DNA: TGTGCCTGGGACGAAGGACCGAACACTGAAGCTTTCTTT

V gene: TRBV6-5
clone size: .
D gene: .
J gene: TRBJ2-7
CDR3 protein: CASSYSLTRPYEQYF
CDR3 DNA: TGTGCCAGCAGTTACTCCCTGACTAGACCCTACGAGCAGTACTTC

V gene: TRBV27
clone size: .
D gene: TRBD1
J gene: TRBJ2-7
CDR3 protein: CASSLSWQGAGEQYF
CDR3 DNA: TGTGCCAGCAGTTTATCGTGGCAGGGGGCAGGCGAGCAGTACTTC

V gene: TRBV4-2
clone size: .
D gene: .
J gene: TRBJ2-3
CDR3 protein: CASSQSTTDTQYF
CDR3 DNA: TGTGCCAGCAGCCAAAGTACCACAGATACGCAGTATTTT

V gene: TRBV7-9
clone size: .
D gene: TRBD2
J gene: TRBJ2-1
CDR3 protein: CASSLGTSGRSYNEQFF
CDR3 DNA: TGTGCCAGCAGCTTAGGGACTAGCGGGAGGTCCTACAATGAGCAGTTCTTC

V gene: TRBV27
clone size: .
D gene: TRBD2
J gene: TRBJ2-7
CDR3 protein: CASSSSGTRAEQYF
CDR3 DNA: TGTGCCAGCAGTTCCTCCGGGACTAGAGCCGAGCAGTACTTC

V gene: TRBV2
clone size: .
D gene: .
J gene: TRBJ2-7
CDR3 protein: CASSVGGTEQYF
CDR3 DNA: TGTGCCAGCAGTGTTGGTGGCACCGAGCAGTACTTC

V gene: TRBV6-5
clone size: .
D gene: .
J gene: TRBJ1-5
CDR3 protein: CASKFRTDNQPQHF
CDR3 DNA: TGTGCCAGCAAATTCCGGACAGACAATCAGCCCCAGCATTTT

V gene: TRBV7-2
clone size: .
D gene: .
J gene: TRBJ2-1
CDR3 protein: CASSSRPVEWSYNEQFF
CDR3 DNA: TGTGCCAGCAGCTCCCGACCCGTTGAGTGGTCCTACAATGAGCAGTTCTTC

V gene: TRBV28
clone size: .
D gene: .
J gene: TRBJ1-2
CDR3 protein: CASSLPYGNTFYGYTF
CDR3 DNA: TGTGCCAGCAGTTTACCCTACGGGAATACTTTCTATGGCTACACCTTC

V gene: TRBV6-5
clone size: .
D gene: .
J gene: TRBJ1-1
CDR3 protein: CASSYGTSRTEAFF
CDR3 DNA: TGTGCCAGCAGTTACGGCACTTCAAGGACTGAAGCTTTCTTT

V gene: TRBV5-1
clone size: .
D gene: .
J gene: TRBJ2-3
CDR3 protein: CASSLAVGITDTQYF
CDR3 DNA: TGCGCCAGCAGCTTGGCGGTCGGGATCACAGATACGCAGTATTTT

V gene: TRBV5-8
clone size: .
D gene: .
J gene: TRBJ2-3
CDR3 protein: CASITTGTTSTDTQYF
CDR3 DNA: TGTGCCAGCATTACAACAGGGACAACTAGCACAGATACGCAGTATTTT